This T cell receptor beta chain was identified in a study of T cells in Graves' hyperthyroidism and ophthalmopathy. Whole-study results and caveats: Blood also carried most thyroid clonotypes expanded above 0.001.

To note about this clonotype: Its antigen remains unknown.

RNA transcripts yielded amplified TCR beta CDR3 regions. Carried out on the TCR CDR3, a first-round RT-PCR used the HTBI primer set. TCRdb reanalysed the multiplex PCR reads using MiXCR and keeps one entry per CDR3 protein. The sample includes fewer than 450,000 distinct CDR3 sequences, about a sixth of them seen just once. Germline-derived CDR1 and CDR2 are SGHAT and FQNNGV. V was pared by 5 bases and J by 7 bases, with 20 bases between. The CDR3 runs to 15 residues. The material sequenced was blood. The chain recombines TRBV11-2 with TRBJ1-2, with D possibly matching TRBD1 (6 bases). The sequence came from a woman in her 30s with Graves' hyperthyroidism that later progressed to Graves' ophthalmopathy. The CDR3 loop is CASSPSGAGLLGYTF. CDR3 bases: TGTGCCAGCAGCCCTTCAGGGGCGGGTCTGCTTGGCTACACCTTC.